Listed below are T cell receptor beta chains from one sample, sequenced in a study of beta chain features in type 1 diabetes. Produced via immunoSEQ multiplex PCR; TCRdb's table is partial and in-frame only. The table includes 550,000 to 850,000 clones, over 10% detected once. The sequenced sample was naive CD4+ T cells from blood. The receptors shown here come from a young man with type 1 diabetes. Both conserved end residues are part of each CDR3. D genes are given only for firm matches. Size values are once, few and many counts, or a class for expanded clones, and some rows have none.

TRBV29-1	16	TRBJ2-1	TRBD1	NA	TGCAGCGTTGAAGGTTTGGACAGGGGGCGCCTTGATGAGCAGTTCTTC	CSVEGLDRGRLDEQFF
TRBV28	14	TRBJ2-7	NA	few	TGTGCCAGCAGTACAGGGTCCCAGGTTTACGAGCAGTACTTC	CASSTGSQVYEQYF
TRBV19	12	TRBJ1-4	NA	NA	TGTGCCACCAACTGGGGGAATGAAAAACTGTTTTTT	CATNWGNEKLFF
TRBV28	16	TRBJ2-5	TRBD2	few	TGTGCCAGCAGGGGGTCTAGCGGGGGATCTGGAGAGACCCAGTACTTC	CASRGSSGGSGETQYF
TRBV10-3	13	TRBJ2-7	TRBD1	NA	TGTGCCATCGGCGGACAGGGAGCCTACGAGCAGTACTTC	CAIGGQGAYEQYF
TRBV7-9	13	TRBJ2-4	NA	NA	TGTGCCAGCAGCTCTGACAAGCCCCCCATTCAGTACTTC	CASSSDKPPIQYF
TRBV7-9	15	TRBJ2-1	TRBD1	few	TGTGCCAGCAACCGACAGGGGGTCTCCTACAATGAGCAGTTCTTC	CASNRQGVSYNEQFF
TRBV30	13	TRBJ2-3	TRBD1	few	TGTGCCTGGAGGGGGACAGGCACAGATACGCAGTATTTT	CAWRGTGTDTQYF
TRBV5-1	14	TRBJ2-7	TRBD1	NA	TGCGCCAGCAGCCCGAAGGACAGGCACCACGAGCAGTACTTC	CASSPKDRHHEQYF
TRBV6-5	13	TRBJ2-5	NA	NA	TGTGCCAGCAAACGGGGTTGGGGAGAGACCCAGTACTTC	CASKRGWGETQYF
TRBV30	14	TRBJ2-7	NA	NA	TGTGCCTCGGGGGCCCGGGACAGTTCCTACGAGCAGTACTTC	CASGARDSSYEQYF
TRBV10-3	13	TRBJ2-1	NA	NA	TGTGCCATCAGTGAGACAGTTTACAATGAGCAGTTCTTC	CAISETVYNEQFF
TRBV20-1	11	TRBJ2-3	NA	few	TGCAGTGCTAGAGGTCCTGATACGCAGTATTTT	CSARGPDTQYF
TRBV30	13	TRBJ1-4	NA	few	TGTGCCTCCTTTTCCCGCACAAATGAAAAACTGTTTTTT	CASFSRTNEKLFF
TRBV13	19	TRBJ2-1	NA	few	TGTGCCAGCATCTCAGGCCTGGGGTTGCGGGGGCCACCTAACAATGAGCAGTTCTTC	CASISGLGLRGPPNNEQFF
TRBV7-9	12	TRBJ2-5	NA	few	TGTGCCAGCAGCCAGTACCAAGAGACCCAGTACTTC	CASSQYQETQYF
TRBV12-5	15	TRBJ2-5	NA	NA	TGTGCTAGTGGTTTGGGACAGAGCTCCCAGGAGACCCAGTACTTC	CASGLGQSSQETQYF
TRBV28	13	TRBJ2-7	TRBD1	NA	TGTGCCAGCAGTACAGGGGCCCCCTACGAGCAGTACTTC	CASSTGAPYEQYF
TRBV13	13	TRBJ1-2	TRBD1	few	TGTGCCAGCAGCCAGCCAGGGGGAAATGGCTACACCTTC	CASSQPGGNGYTF
TRBV6-5	14	TRBJ2-3	TRBD1	few	TGTGCCAGCAGGAAGACAGGGCCCGGGGCTACGCAGTATTTT	CASRKTGPGATQYF
TRBV21-1	17	TRBJ2-1	NA	NA	TGTGCCAGCAGCTCCCCTAAACAGGGGCAGCCCTACAATGAGCAGTTCTTC	CASSSPKQGQPYNEQFF
TRBV7-2	16	TRBJ1-4	NA	NA	TGTGCCAGCAGCTTAGAAATCGCCGGAACTAATGAAAAACTGTTTTTT	CASSLEIAGTNEKLFF
TRBV9	16	TRBJ1-5	NA	NA	TGTGCCAGCAGCGTAGATGCACGCCCGGGCAATCAGCCCCAGCATTTT	CASSVDARPGNQPQHF
TRBV11-2	17	TRBJ2-5	TRBD1	NA	TGTGCCAGCAGCCGCCAAAAGACAGGGGGCTTTTGGGAGACCCAGTACTTC	CASSRQKTGGFWETQYF
TRBV13	16	TRBJ2-3	TRBD2	NA	TGTGCCAGCAGCTTACGCGCGGGGGGCAGCACAGATACGCAGTATTTT	CASSLRAGGSTDTQYF
TRBV7-9	16	TRBJ2-2	NA	few	TGTGCCAGCAGCTTATCCGAGGGAGGGAACACCGGGGAGCTGTTTTTT	CASSLSEGGNTGELFF
TRBV12-5	13	TRBJ2-3	NA	NA	TGTGCTAGTGGTTTGGGCCCATCAGATACGCAGTATTTT	CASGLGPSDTQYF
TRBV5-1	15	TRBJ2-2	NA	few	TGCGCCAGCAGCTTCGGCAGGACGAACACCGGGGAGCTGTTTTTT	CASSFGRTNTGELFF
TRBV14	15	TRBJ2-7	NA	few	TGTGCCAGCAGCCTCCGGGACTCCCCCCTCTACGAGCAGTACTTC	CASSLRDSPLYEQYF
TRBV7-3	14	TRBJ2-7	NA	few	TGTGCCAGCAGCTCCCACTCCTTAGACGGGGAGCAGTACTTC	CASSSHSLDGEQYF
TRBV30	13	TRBJ1-4	NA	NA	TGTGCCTGGGAGGGTAGAGCTAATGAAAAACTGTTTTTT	CAWEGRANEKLFF
TRBV7-2	17	TRBJ2-3	TRBD2	NA	TGTGCCAGCAGCTCACGTAGCGGGGGGTTGGGCACAGATACGCAGTATTTT	CASSSRSGGLGTDTQYF
TRBV6-5	14	TRBJ1-6	NA	few	TGTGCCAGCAGTTACTTCCAGTATAATTCACCCCTCCACTTT	CASSYFQYNSPLHF
TRBV2	14	TRBJ2-2	NA	few	TGTGCCAGCAGGGAAAGGGTTGGAATCGGGGAGCTGTTTTTT	CASRERVGIGELFF
TRBV10-1	14	TRBJ2-3	NA	NA	TGCGCCAGCAGTGAGTCTGAGGGTACAGATACGCAGTATTTT	CASSESEGTDTQYF
TRBV2	13	TRBJ2-2	NA	NA	TGTGCCAGCAGCAAAGAGACTACCGGGGAGCTGTTTTTT	CASSKETTGELFF
TRBV2	13	TRBJ1-5	NA	NA	TGTGCCAGCAGTGAACAGTTTTATCAGCCCCAGCATTTT	CASSEQFYQPQHF
TRBV29-1	14	TRBJ2-2	TRBD2	NA	TGCAGCGTGAACGGACTAGCAAACACCGGGGAGCTGTTTTTT	CSVNGLANTGELFF
TRBV10-3	12	TRBJ1-2	TRBD1	few	TGTGCCATCAGTCATACAGGGGATGGCTACACCTTC	CAISHTGDGYTF
TRBV5-1	20	TRBJ2-6	NA	NA	TGCGCCAGCAGCGTAGCAAGACAGGTTTTCACGTCTAGTGGGGCCAACGTCCTGACTTTC	CASSVARQVFTSSGANVLTF
TRBV2	11	TRBJ1-2	NA	NA	TGTGCCAGCAGTCCAGGGGATGGCTACACCTTC	CASSPGDGYTF
TRBV7-6	15	TRBJ1-1	NA	few	TGTGCCAGCAGCTTATCCAGCTTTCAGACCGATAGAGCTTTCTTT	CASSLSSFQTDRAFF
TRBV30	15	TRBJ1-6	NA	NA	TGTGCCTGGAGTCCCCCCCGGGAGTATAATTCACCCCTCCACTTT	CAWSPPREYNSPLHF
TRBV7-6	16	TRBJ2-5	NA	few	TGTGCCAGCAGCTTATGGGGAAAGTCGGCAGGGGAGACCCAGTACTTC	CASSLWGKSAGETQYF
TRBV5-4	15	TRBJ2-7	NA	few	TGTGCCAGCAGCTTCACACCTGGGACTTCCTACGAGCAGTACTTC	CASSFTPGTSYEQYF
TRBV5-6	16	TRBJ2-2	NA	NA	TGTGCCAGCAGCCCCTGGTCCGGGGAGAACACCGGGGAGCTGTTTTTT	CASSPWSGENTGELFF
TRBV15	12	TRBJ1-2	NA	NA	TGTGCCACCAGCAGAGAAACGTATGGCTACACCTTC	CATSRETYGYTF
TRBV30	12	TRBJ2-7	NA	NA	TGTGCCTGGAGTACAGGTACCTACGAGCAGTACTTC	CAWSTGTYEQYF
TRBV5-6	14	TRBJ2-4	NA	NA	TGTGCCAGCAGCGCTCAAGGTACCAAAAACATTCAGTACTTC	CASSAQGTKNIQYF
TRBV7-9	16	TRBJ2-5	TRBD1	NA	TGTGCCAGCAGCTTATGGACAGGGGCGGAGGGGGAGACCCAGTACTTC	CASSLWTGAEGETQYF
TRBV7-9	14	TRBJ1-5	TRBD1	NA	TGTGCCAGCAGCTTAGGGGACAGGTCTGAGCCCCAGCATTTT	CASSLGDRSEPQHF
TRBV7-2	14	TRBJ2-5	NA	few	TGTGCCAGCAGCTTACGGGGAAAACAAGAGACCCAGTACTTC	CASSLRGKQETQYF
TRBV28	16	TRBJ2-5	TRBD2	NA	TGTGCCAGCACTACGACTATAGCGGGGGGGCGGGAGACCCAGTACTTC	CASTTTIAGGRETQYF
TRBV5-1	15	TRBJ2-7	NA	few	TGCGCCAGCAGCTGGGGGGACACCCTAGGCTACGAGCAGTACTTC	CASSWGDTLGYEQYF